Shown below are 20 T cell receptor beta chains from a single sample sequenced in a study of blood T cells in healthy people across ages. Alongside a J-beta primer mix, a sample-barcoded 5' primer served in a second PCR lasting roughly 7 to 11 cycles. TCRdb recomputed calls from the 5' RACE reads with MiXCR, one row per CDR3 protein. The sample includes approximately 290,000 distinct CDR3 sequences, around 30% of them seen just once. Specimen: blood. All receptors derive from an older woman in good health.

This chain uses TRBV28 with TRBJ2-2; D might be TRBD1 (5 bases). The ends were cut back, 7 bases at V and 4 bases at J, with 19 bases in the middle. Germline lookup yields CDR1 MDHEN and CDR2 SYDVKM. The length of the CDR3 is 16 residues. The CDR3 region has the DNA TGTGCCAGCAACAGACTCCAGGGTCGGCGCACCGGGGAGCTGTTTTTT. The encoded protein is CASNRLQGRRTGELFF.

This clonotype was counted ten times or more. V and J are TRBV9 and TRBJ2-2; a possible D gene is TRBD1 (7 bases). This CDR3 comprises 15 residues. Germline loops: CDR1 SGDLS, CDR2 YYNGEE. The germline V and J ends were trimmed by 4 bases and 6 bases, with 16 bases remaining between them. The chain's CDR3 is CASSPGGTPSGELFF. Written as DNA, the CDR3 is TGTGCCAGCAGCCCAGGGGGGACTCCTTCCGGGGAGCTGTTTTTT.

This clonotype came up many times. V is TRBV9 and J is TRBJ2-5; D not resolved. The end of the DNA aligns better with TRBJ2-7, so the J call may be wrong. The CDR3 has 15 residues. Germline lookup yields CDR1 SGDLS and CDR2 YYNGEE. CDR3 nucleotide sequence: TGTGCCAGCAGCGTAGATTTGGATCCCTCCTACGAGCAGTACTTC. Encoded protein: CASSVDLDPSYEQYF.

This CDR3 reads CASKPRQTNEKLFF. Written as DNA, the CDR3 is TGTGCCAGTAAGCCAAGGCAAACTAATGAAAAACTGTTTTTT. The rearrangement joins TRBV19 to TRBJ1-4; D gene ambiguous. The germline gives CDR1 LNHDA, CDR2 SQIVND (reference sequence). Trimming stripped 7 bases from V and 1 base from J, with 10 bases between. CDR3 length equals 14 residues.

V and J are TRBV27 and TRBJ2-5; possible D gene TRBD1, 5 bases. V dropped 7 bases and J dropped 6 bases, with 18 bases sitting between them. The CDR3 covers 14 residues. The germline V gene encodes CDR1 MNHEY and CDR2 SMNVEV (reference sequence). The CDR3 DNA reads TGTGCCAGCACCAAGTCCCCAGGGCAAAAGACCCAGTACTTC. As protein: CASTKSPGQKTQYF.

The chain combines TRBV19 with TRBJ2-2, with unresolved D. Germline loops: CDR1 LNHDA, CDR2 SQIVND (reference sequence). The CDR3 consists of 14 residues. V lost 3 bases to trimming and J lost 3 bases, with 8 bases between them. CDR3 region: CASSMNSYTGELFF. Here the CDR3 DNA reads TGTGCCAGTAGTATGAACAGCTACACCGGGGAGCTGTTTTTT.

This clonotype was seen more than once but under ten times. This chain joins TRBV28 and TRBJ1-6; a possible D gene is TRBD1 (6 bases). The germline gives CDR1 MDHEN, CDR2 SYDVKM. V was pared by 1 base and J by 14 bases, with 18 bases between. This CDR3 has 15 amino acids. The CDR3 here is CASSLFGRIGTTLHF. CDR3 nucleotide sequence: TGTGCCAGCAGTTTATTTGGCAGGATAGGGACAACCCTCCACTTT.

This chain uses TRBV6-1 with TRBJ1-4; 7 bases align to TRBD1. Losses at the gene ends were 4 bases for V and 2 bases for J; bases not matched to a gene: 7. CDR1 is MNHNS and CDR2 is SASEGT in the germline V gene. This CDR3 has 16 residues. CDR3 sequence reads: CASSGRQGRTNEKLFF. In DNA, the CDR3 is TGTGCCAGCAGTGGGAGACAGGGTCGGACTAATGAAAAACTGTTTTTT.

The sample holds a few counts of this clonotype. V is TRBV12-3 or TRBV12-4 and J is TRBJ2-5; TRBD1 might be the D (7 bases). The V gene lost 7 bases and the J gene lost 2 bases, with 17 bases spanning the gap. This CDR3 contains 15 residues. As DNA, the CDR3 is TGTGCCAGCAAAGTGGAGGGGGCGCGACAAGAGACCCAGTACTTC. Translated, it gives CASKVEGARQETQYF.

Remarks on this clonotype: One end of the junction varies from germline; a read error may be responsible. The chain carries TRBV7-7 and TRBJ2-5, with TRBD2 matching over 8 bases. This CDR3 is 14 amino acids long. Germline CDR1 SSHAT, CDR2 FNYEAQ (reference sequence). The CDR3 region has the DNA TGTGCTAGCAGCTTTAGCGGGAATCGGGAGACCCAGTACTTC. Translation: CASSFSGNRETQYF.

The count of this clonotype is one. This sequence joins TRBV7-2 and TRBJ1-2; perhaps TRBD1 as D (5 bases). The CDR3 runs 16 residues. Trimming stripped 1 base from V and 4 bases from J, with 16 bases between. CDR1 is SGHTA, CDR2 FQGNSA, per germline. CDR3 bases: TGTGCCAGCAGCTTAGATGAGGCAGGGACCCTCTATGGCTACACCTTC. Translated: CASSLDEAGTLYGYTF.

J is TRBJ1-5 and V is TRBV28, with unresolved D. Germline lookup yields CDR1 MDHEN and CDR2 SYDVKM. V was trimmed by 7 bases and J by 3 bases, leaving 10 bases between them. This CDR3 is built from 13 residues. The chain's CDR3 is CASTSQPNQPQHF. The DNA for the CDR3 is TGTGCCAGCACCAGCCAGCCCAATCAGCCCCAGCATTTT.

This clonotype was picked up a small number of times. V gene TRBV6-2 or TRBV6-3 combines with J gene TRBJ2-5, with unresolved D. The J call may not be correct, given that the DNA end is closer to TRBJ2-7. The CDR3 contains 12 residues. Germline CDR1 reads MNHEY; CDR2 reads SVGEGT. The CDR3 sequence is CASRIVSYEQYF. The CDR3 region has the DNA TGTGCCAGCAGAATCGTTTCCTACGAGCAGTACTTC.

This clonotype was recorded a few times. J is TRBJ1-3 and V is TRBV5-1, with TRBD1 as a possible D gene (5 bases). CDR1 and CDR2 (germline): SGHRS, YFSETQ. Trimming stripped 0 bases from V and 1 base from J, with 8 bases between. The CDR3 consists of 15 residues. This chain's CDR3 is CASSLGDASGNTIYF. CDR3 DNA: TGCGCCAGCAGCTTGGGGGACGCATCTGGAAACACCATATATTTT.

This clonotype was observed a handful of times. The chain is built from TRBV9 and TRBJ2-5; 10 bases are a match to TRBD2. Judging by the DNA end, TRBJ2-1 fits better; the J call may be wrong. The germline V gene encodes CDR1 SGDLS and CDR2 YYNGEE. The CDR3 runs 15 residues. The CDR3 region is CASSAVAGGRGEQFF. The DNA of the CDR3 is TGTGCCAGCAGCGCTGTAGCGGGAGGCCGCGGGGAGCAGTTCTTC.

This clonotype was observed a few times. The CDR3 reads CASSFGTTVTGELFF. The CDR3 bases are TGTGCCAGCAGCTTCGGGACTACCGTCACCGGGGAGCTGTTTTTT. The chain is built from TRBV11-2 and TRBJ2-2; 7 bases line up with TRBD2. The CDR3 extends over 15 amino acids. Trimming cost V 3 bases and J 4 bases; bases outside gene matches: 5. Germline assignment: CDR1 SGHAT and CDR2 FQNNGV.

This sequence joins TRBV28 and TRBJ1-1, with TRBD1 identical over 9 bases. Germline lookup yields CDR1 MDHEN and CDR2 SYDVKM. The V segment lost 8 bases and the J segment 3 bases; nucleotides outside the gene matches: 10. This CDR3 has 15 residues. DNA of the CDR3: TGTGCCAGCTCCATCCCGGGACAGGGATACACTGAAGCTTTCTTT. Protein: CASSIPGQGYTEAFF.

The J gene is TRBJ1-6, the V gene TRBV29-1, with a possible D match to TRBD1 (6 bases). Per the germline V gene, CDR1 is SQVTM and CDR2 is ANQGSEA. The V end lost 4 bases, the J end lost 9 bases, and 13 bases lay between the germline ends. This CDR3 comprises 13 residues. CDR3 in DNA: TGCAGCGTTGCAGAAGGGGGGGGTTCACCCCTCCACTTT. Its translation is CSVAEGGGSPLHF.

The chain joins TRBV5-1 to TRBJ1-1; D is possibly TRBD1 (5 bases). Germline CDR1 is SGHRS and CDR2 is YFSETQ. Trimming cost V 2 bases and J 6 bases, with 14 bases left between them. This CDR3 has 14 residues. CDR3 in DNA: TGCGCCAGCAGCTTAGGAGGGCCGGGACCTGAAGCTTTCTTT. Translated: CASSLGGPGPEAFF.

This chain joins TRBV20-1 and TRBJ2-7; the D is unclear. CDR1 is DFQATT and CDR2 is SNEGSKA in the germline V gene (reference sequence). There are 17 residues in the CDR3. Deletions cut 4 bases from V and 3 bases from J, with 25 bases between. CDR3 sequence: CSAIGSGASPTLYEQYF. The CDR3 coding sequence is TGCAGTGCTATAGGCTCCGGTGCTTCACCGACCCTCTACGAGCAGTACTTC.